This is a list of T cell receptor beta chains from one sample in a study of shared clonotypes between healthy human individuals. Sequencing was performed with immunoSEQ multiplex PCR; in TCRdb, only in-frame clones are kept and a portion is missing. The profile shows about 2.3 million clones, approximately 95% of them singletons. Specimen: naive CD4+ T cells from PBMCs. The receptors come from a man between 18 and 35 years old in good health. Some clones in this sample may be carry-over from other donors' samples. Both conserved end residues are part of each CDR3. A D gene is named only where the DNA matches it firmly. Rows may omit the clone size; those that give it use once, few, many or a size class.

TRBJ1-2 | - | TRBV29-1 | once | CSVAVSGQTYGYTF | TGCAGCGTTGCGGTTTCTGGACAGACTTATGGCTACACCTTC
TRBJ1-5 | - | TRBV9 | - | CASSVGGEHNQPQHF | TGTGCCAGCAGCGTCGGAGGGGAACATAATCAGCCCCAGCATTTT
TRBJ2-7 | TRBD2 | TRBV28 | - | CASSSGLAGVIPYEQYF | TGTGCCAGCAGTTCGGGACTAGCGGGAGTTATACCCTACGAGCAGTACTTC
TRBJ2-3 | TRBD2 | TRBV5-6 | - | CASSPGLAVSTDTQYF | TGTGCCAGCAGCCCGGGACTAGCGGTTAGCACAGATACGCAGTATTTT
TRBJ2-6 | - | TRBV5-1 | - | CASSLVPTSSGANVLTF | TGCGCCAGCAGCTTGGTCCCCACCAGCAGTGGGGCCAACGTCCTGACTTTC
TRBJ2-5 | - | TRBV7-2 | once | CAISPQAALETQYF | TGTGCCATCAGTCCTCAGGCCGCATTGGAGACCCAGTACTTC
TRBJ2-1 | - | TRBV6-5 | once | CASSSMGSYNEQFF | TGTGCCAGCAGTTCGATGGGTTCCTACAATGAGCAGTTCTTC
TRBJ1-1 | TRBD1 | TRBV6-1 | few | CASRLGQRNTEAFF | TGTGCCAGCAGGTTGGGACAGAGGAACACTGAAGCTTTCTTT
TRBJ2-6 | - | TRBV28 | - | CATFPSGANVLTF | TGTGCCACCTTCCCCTCTGGGGCCAACGTCCTGACTTTC
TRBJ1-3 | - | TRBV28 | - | CASSLLGVPGNTIYF | TGTGCCAGCAGTTTATTAGGGGTACCTGGAAACACCATATATTTT
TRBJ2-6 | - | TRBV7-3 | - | CASSSRGTGANVLTF | TGTGCCAGCAGTAGCCGGGGAACAGGGGCCAACGTCCTGACTTTC
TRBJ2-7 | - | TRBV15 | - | CATSRDRIGNEQYF | TGTGCCACCAGCAGAGACCGAATAGGCAACGAGCAGTACTTC
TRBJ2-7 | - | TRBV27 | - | CASSKSPAYEQYF | TGTGCCAGCAGTAAGAGCCCAGCCTACGAGCAGTACTTC
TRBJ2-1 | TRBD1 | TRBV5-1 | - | CASSGTGSYNEQFF | TGCGCCAGCAGCGGGACAGGTTCCTACAATGAGCAGTTCTTC
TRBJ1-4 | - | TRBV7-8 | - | CAVKTVTNEKLFF | TGTGCCGTTAAGACAGTCACTAATGAAAAACTGTTTTTT
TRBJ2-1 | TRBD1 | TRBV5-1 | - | CASSEGQGSYNEQFF | TGCGCCAGCAGCGAAGGACAGGGATCCTACAATGAGCAGTTCTTC
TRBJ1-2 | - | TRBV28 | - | CASSLRGARRTYGYTF | TGTGCCAGCAGCCTGAGGGGGGCCAGACGGACATATGGCTACACCTTC
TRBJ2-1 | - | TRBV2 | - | CASSVHGDNEQFF | TGTGCCAGCAGTGTGCACGGCGACAATGAGCAGTTCTTC
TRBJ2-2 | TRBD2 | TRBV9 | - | CASSVLAGGSDTGELFF | TGTGCCAGCAGTGTTCTAGCGGGAGGGTCGGACACCGGGGAGCTGTTTTTT
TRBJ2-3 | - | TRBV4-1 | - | CASSQGFSTDTQYF | TGCGCCAGCAGCCAAGGGTTTAGCACAGATACGCAGTATTTT
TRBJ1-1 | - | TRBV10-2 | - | CASSEPGRDARGVAFF | TGCGCCAGCAGTGAGCCAGGCCGGGACGCTCGGGGGGTGGCTTTCTTT
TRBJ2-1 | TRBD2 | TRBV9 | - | CASSVLAGVLNEQFF | TGTGCCAGCAGCGTACTAGCGGGAGTCCTCAATGAGCAGTTCTTC
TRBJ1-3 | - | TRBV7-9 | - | CASSLARTQSGNTIYF | TGTGCCAGCAGCTTAGCGAGGACCCAGTCTGGAAACACCATATATTTT
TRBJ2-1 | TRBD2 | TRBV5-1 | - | CASSSRLAESYNEQFF | TGCGCCAGCAGCTCCAGACTAGCGGAGAGTTACAATGAGCAGTTCTTC
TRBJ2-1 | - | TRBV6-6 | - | CASTHTGTQSYNEQFF | TGTGCCAGCACCCATACCGGGACACAATCTTACAATGAGCAGTTCTTC
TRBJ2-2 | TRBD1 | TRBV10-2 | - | CASSERDRANTGELFF | TGCGCCAGCAGTGAACGCGACAGGGCGAACACCGGGGAGCTGTTTTTT
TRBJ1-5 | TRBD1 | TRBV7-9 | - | CASSLTGVDQPQHF | TGTGCCAGCAGCCTCACAGGGGTTGATCAGCCCCAGCATTTT
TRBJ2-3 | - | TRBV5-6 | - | CASSFGLISTDTQYF | TGTGCCAGCAGCTTCGGACTGATAAGCACAGATACGCAGTATTTT
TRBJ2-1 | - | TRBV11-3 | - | CASSLGLGVSSYNEQFF | TGTGCCAGCAGCTTGGGATTAGGGGTTAGCTCCTACAATGAGCAGTTCTTC
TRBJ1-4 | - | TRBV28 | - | CASTKAGATNEKLFF | TGTGCCAGCACCAAGGCGGGTGCAACTAATGAAAAACTGTTTTTT
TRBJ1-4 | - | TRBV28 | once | CASSPTTVRWGEKLFF | TGTGCCAGCAGTCCGACTACGGTCCGTTGGGGGGAAAAACTGTTTTTT
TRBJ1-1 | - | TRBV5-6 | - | CASSLTANTEAFF | TGTGCCAGCAGCTTAACAGCGAACACTGAAGCTTTCTTT
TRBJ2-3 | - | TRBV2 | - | CASSHGPDTQYF | TGTGCCAGCAGTCACGGACCCGATACGCAGTATTTT
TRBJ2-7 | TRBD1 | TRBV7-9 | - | CASSFGTGEQYF | TGTGCCAGCAGCTTCGGGACAGGCGAGCAGTACTTC
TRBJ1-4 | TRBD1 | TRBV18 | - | CASSPPGSGGSEKLFF | TGTGCCAGCTCACCACCGGGTTCAGGGGGCAGTGAAAAACTGTTTTTT
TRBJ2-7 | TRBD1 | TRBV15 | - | CATSRQGNSYEQYF | TGTGCCACCAGTAGACAGGGAAACTCCTACGAGCAGTACTTC
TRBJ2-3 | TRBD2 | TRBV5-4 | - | CASSLAGTRFTDTQYF | TGTGCCAGCAGCTTGGCCGGGACTAGATTCACAGATACGCAGTATTTT
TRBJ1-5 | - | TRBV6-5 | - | CASRRKGGPNQPQHF | TGTGCCAGCAGGCGTAAGGGGGGCCCAAATCAGCCCCAGCATTTT
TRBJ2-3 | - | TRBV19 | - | CASSAKGGSISTDTQYF | TGTGCCAGTAGTGCCAAAGGCGGCTCTATCAGCACGGATACGCAGTATTTT
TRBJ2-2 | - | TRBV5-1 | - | CASSLTGTNTGELFF | TGCGCCAGCAGCTTAACAGGGACGAACACCGGGGAGCTGTTTTTT
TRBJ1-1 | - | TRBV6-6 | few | CASTRQENTEAFF | TGTGCCAGCACCCGACAGGAGAACACTGAAGCTTTCTTT
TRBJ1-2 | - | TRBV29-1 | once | CSVTFRGAYGYTF | TGCAGCGTCACCTTTCGGGGGGCATATGGCTACACCTTC
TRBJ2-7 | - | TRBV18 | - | CASSLDRNPSYEQYF | TGTGCCAGCTCCCTTGACAGGAACCCCTCCTACGAGCAGTACTTC
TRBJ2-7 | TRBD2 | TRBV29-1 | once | CSARLAGRGSYEQYF | TGCAGCGCCCGACTAGCGGGACGTGGATCTTACGAGCAGTACTTC
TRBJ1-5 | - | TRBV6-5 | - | CASGSGNQPQHF | TGTGCCAGCGGTTCCGGCAATCAGCCCCAGCATTTT
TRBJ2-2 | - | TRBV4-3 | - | CASSQALGRPGTGELFF | TGCGCCAGCAGCCAAGCTTTAGGAAGACCGGGGACCGGGGAGCTGTTTTTT
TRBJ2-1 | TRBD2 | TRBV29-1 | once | CSVELGLAGGEQFF | TGCAGCGTTGAACTGGGACTAGCGGGTGGTGAGCAGTTCTTC
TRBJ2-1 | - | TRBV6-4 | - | CASSRDPGLREQFF | TGTGCCAGCAGCAGGGACCCTGGTCTAAGGGAGCAGTTCTTC
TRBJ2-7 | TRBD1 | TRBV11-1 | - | CASSSQGYDPTGFYEQYF | TGTGCCAGCAGCTCACAGGGGTACGACCCCACGGGTTTCTACGAGCAGTACTTC
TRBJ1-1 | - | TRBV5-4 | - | CASSSDAWTEAFF | TGTGCCAGCAGCTCGGACGCGTGGACTGAAGCTTTCTTT
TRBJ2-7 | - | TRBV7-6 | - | CASSPGYTYEQYF | TGTGCCAGCAGCCCTGGCTATACCTACGAGCAGTACTTC
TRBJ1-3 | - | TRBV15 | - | CATSRESGARNTIYF | TGTGCCACCAGCAGAGAGTCAGGGGCGAGGAACACCATATATTTT
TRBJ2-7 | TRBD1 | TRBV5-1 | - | CASSHNRDRGYF | TGCGCCAGCAGCCACAACCGGGACAGGGGATACTTC
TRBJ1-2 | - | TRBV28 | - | CASSEGLNYGYTF | TGTGCCAGCAGCGAGGGCCTTAACTATGGCTACACCTTC
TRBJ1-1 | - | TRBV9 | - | CASSAGPGEAFF | TGTGCCAGCAGCGCGGGACCCGGTGAAGCTTTCTTT